This T cell receptor (beta chain) came from a study of T cells in localized non-small cell lung cancer. Libraries were prepared by immunoSEQ multiplex PCR; TCRdb keeps only in-frame clonotypes and omits some of them. The repertoire holds about 70,000 clones, with roughly 84% as singletons. General study findings and limits: Longer overall survival was linked to higher blood T cell density. Detection in adjacent lung was observed for a median about 56 of the top 100 tumor clones. T cell clonality was highest in uninvolved adjacent lung, above tumor.

With respect to this clone: The antigen is undetermined.

Germline loops: CDR1 SEHNR, CDR2 FQNEAQ (reference sequence). This CDR3 has 16 residues. V was pared by 5 bases and J by 5 bases, with 18 bases between. Sample: peripheral blood, taken before any cancer treatment. The chain combines TRBV7-9 with TRBJ1-4; D possibly corresponds to TRBD1 (5 bases). The clonotype originates from a female donor older than 55 with stage I lung adenocarcinoma. The DNA for the CDR3 is TGTGCCAGCAGCCCAGGGTCAGTCAGGCGAAATGAAAAACTGTTTTTT. Protein product: CASSPGSVRRNEKLFF.